This passage covers 11 T cell receptor beta chains from one sample sequenced in a study of blood T cell repertoires in COVID-19. The method was immunoSEQ multiplex PCR; TCRdb's version includes in-frame clones alone and lacks a portion of them. The sample carries tens of thousands of clones, about 87% recorded once. Material: peripheral blood. These receptors were taken from a human donor in a cohort sampled during active COVID-19.

The V and J genes are TRBV4-1 and TRBJ2-4, with D uncertain. Per germline, CDR1 MGHRA and CDR2 YSYEKL. V was pared by 0 bases and J by 2 bases, with 14 bases between. This CDR3 is built from 17 residues. The CDR3 DNA reads TGCGCCAGCAGCCAAGATTACGGCACCGACTCCAAAAACATTCAGTACTTC. Its protein product is CASSQDYGTDSKNIQYF.

This chain connects TRBV11-2 to TRBJ2-3, with D unresolved. This CDR3 is 13 amino acids long. Germline assignment: CDR1 SGHAT and CDR2 FQNNGV. Between the trimmed V and J ends, which lost 2 bases and 4 bases, there was a span of 7 bases. CDR3 amino acids: CASSLIAADTQYF. The CDR3 DNA reads as TGTGCCAGCAGCTTAATCGCGGCAGATACGCAGTATTTT.

The chain is built from TRBV29-1 and TRBJ1-1, with D perhaps TRBD1 (6 bases). The germline gives CDR1 SQVTM, CDR2 ANQGSEA. V lost 3 bases and J lost 2, with 13 bases in between. The CDR3 has 14 amino acids. The CDR3 DNA follows: TGCAGCGTTGACCAGACAGGAGGTAACACTGAAGCTTTCTTT. It encodes CSVDQTGGNTEAFF.

The V call is TRBV7-3, the J call TRBJ2-1, with 11 bases lining up with TRBD2. V gave up 2 bases and J gave up 3 bases; unmatched junction bases: 0. This CDR3 comprises 15 residues. Germline V gene lookup returns CDR1 SGHTA and CDR2 FQGTGA. CDR3 residues: CASSLLAGGYNEQFF. Written as DNA, the CDR3 is TGTGCCAGCAGCTTACTAGCGGGGGGCTACAATGAGCAGTTCTTC.

The chain recombines TRBV10-1 with TRBJ2-7, with TRBD1 matching 9 bases. The CDR3 length is 14 residues. J was trimmed by 6 bases and V by 7 bases; bases with no gene match: 10. Germline V gene data show CDR1 as WNHNN and CDR2 as SYGVQD (reference sequence). CDR3 region: CASNPGQGRSEQYF. The DNA for the CDR3 is TGCGCCAGCAACCCGGGACAGGGACGATCCGAGCAGTACTTC.

Only one count was recorded for this clone. The chain's CDR3 is CASSIDPWTNNHLEAFF. The CDR3 DNA reads TGTGCCAGTAGTATAGACCCATGGACAAATAACCACCTTGAAGCTTTCTTT. The chain is built from TRBV19 and TRBJ1-1, with a weak D call TRBD1 (5 bases). Looked up from germline, CDR1 is LNHDA and CDR2 is SQIVND (reference sequence). The CDR3 has 17 amino acids. Trimming cost V 0 bases and J 7 bases, with 21 bases left between them.

This clone was detected once. V usage is TRBV6-5 and J usage is TRBJ1-6, with unresolved D. The germline gives CDR1 MNHEY, CDR2 SVGAGI. The CDR3 length is 14 residues. The ends were cut back, 8 bases at V and 0 bases at J, with 8 bases in the middle. The CDR3 region has the DNA TGTGCCAGCGGAGTTAGCTCCTATAATTCACCCCTCCACTTT. Translating it yields CASGVSSYNSPLHF.

The chain recombines TRBV12-3 or TRBV12-4 with TRBJ2-7, with D maybe TRBD1 (6 bases). V lost 5 bases and J 5 bases, leaving 7 bases between the germline ends. The CDR3 covers 11 residues. The CDR3, as DNA: TGTGCCAGCAGTCAGGGGAACGAGCAGTACTTC. Translating it yields CASSQGNEQYF.

This chain links TRBV6-5 with TRBJ1-1; 7 bases align to TRBD1. The length of the CDR3 is 14 residues. The junction had 2 bases not matched to a gene; V was cut back by 0 bases and J by 4 bases. Germline V gene lookup returns CDR1 MNHEY and CDR2 SVGAGI. The CDR3 reads CASSYSSGGTEAFF. CDR3 nucleotides: TGTGCCAGCAGTTACTCATCAGGGGGCACTGAAGCTTTCTTT.

The chain couples TRBV5-1 to TRBJ2-3; 11 positions match TRBD2. CDR1 is SGHRS, CDR2 YFSETQ, per germline. The CDR3 sequence is 15 residues long. Unmatched junction bases numbered 4, after V lost 2 bases and J lost 5 bases. The CDR3: CASSFGLAGGDTQYF. In DNA form, the CDR3 reads TGCGCCAGCAGCTTTGGCCTAGCGGGGGGAGATACGCAGTATTTT.

The rearrangement uses TRBV15 and TRBJ1-2, with TRBD1 identical over 9 bases. CDR1 and CDR2 (germline): LNHNV, YYDKDF (reference sequence). The ends lost 5 bases at V and 3 bases at J; junction bases unmatched: 4. The CDR3 extends over 14 amino acids. The CDR3 sequence: CATSPRTGDYGYTF. As DNA, the CDR3 is TGTGCCACCAGCCCCAGGACAGGGGACTATGGCTACACCTTC. Looking up the rest from reference TRBV15 and TRBJ1-2 gives the full variable domain: DAMVIQNPRYQVTQFGKPVTLSCSQTLNHNVMYWYQQKSSQAPKLLFHYYDKDFNNEADTPDNFQSRRPNTSFCFLDIRSPGLGDTAMYLCATSPRTGDYGYTFGSGTRLTVV.